This entry features one T cell receptor beta chain sequence. These data are taken from a study of T-cell reconstitution after alpha-beta-depleted transplantation in children. A library of TCRbeta sequences, prepared with unique molecular identifiers, was generated. Each CDR3 protein is one row after TCRdb ran MiXCR on the PCR reads. The table has hundreds of thousands of distinct CDR3 sequences, around 25% seen once. Germline CDR1 is MDHEN and CDR2 is SYDVKM. Trimming left V 3 bases short and J 0 bases short, with 9 bases between. CDR3 length: 15 amino acids. This specimen was PBMCs, mostly from graft donor cells, taken 360 days after TCRalphabeta/CD19-depleted stem cell transplant. This sequence joins TRBV28 and TRBJ1-3; D is perhaps TRBD1 (6 bases). The receptor was derived from a female patient younger than 10 who had a stem cell transplant for congenital amegakaryocytic thrombocytopenia, so the T cells may come from the graft donor. The CDR3 coding sequence is TGTGCCAGCAGTTTGTGGGGGGCCTCTGGAAACACCATATATTTT. Protein sequence: CASSLWGASGNTIYF.